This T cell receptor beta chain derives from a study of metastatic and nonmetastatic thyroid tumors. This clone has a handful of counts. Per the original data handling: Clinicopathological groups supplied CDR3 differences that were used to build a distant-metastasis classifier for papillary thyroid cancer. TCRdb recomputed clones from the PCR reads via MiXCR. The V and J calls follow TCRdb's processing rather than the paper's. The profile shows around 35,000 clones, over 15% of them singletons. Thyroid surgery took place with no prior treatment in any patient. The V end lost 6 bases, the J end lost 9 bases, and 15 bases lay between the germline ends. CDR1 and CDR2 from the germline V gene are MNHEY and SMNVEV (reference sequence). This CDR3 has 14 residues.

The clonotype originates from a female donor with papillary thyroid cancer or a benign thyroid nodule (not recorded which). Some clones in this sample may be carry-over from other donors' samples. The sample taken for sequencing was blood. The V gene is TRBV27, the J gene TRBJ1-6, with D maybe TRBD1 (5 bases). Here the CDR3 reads CASSSPDMGSPLHF. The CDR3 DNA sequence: TGTGCCAGCAGCTCCCCGGACATGGGTTCACCCCTCCACTTT.